Following are 7 T cell receptor beta chains from one sample sequenced in a study of molecular identifiers for immune sequencing clone quantification. TCRdb itself ran the PCR reads through MiXCR, one entry per CDR3 protein. The data hold tens of thousands of distinct CDR3 sequences, with 15% to 20% observed a single time. The sample taken for sequencing was naive CD8+ T cells from blood, with Jurkat cell RNA spiked in. Documented subset: FACS-sorted CD8+CD4-CCR7+CD45RA+ naive T cells. These receptor sequences come from a human donor in good health. Some libraries in this study had Jurkat cell RNA spiked in.

This clonotype appeared many times. The rearrangement joins TRBV6-5 to TRBJ1-4; a possible D gene is TRBD1 (5 bases). From germline, CDR1 is MNHEY and CDR2 SVGAGI. V was trimmed by 2 bases and J by 5 bases, leaving 12 bases between them. This CDR3 contains 15 residues. CDR3 sequence: CASSYTREGNEKLFF. The CDR3 DNA reads TGTGCCAGCAGTTACACCAGGGAGGGGAATGAAAAACTGTTTTTT.

This clonotype was seen at least ten times. The V and J genes are TRBV27 and TRBJ1-1, with TRBD1 identical over 7 bases. With V trimmed by 4 bases and J by 0 bases, 5 bases remained unmatched. This CDR3 has 15 amino acids. Germline CDR1 reads MNHEY; CDR2 reads SMNVEV (reference sequence). CDR3 DNA: TGTGCCAGCAGTTCATCCAGGGGGTTGAACACTGAAGCTTTCTTT. Protein: CASSSSRGLNTEAFF.

This clonotype was seen at least ten times. J is TRBJ1-2 and V is TRBV7-9; D is unclear. V was trimmed by 5 bases and J by 7 bases, leaving 23 bases between them. The CDR3 is made up of 16 amino acids. CDR1 and CDR2 from the germline V gene are SEHNR and FQNEAQ (reference sequence). CDR3 in amino acids: CASSPEGGSELFGYTF. Written as DNA, the CDR3 is TGTGCCAGCAGCCCCGAAGGAGGGTCGGAGCTATTTGGCTACACCTTC.

This chain joins TRBV9 and TRBJ2-7; D uncertain. The V gene's germline CDR1 is SGDLS and CDR2 YYNGEE. This CDR3 has 15 residues. Deletions cut 2 bases from V and 4 bases from J, with 16 bases between. Here the CDR3 DNA reads TGTGCCAGCAGCGTTGGCTTCTCAACTACTTACGAGCAGTACTTC. Protein sequence: CASSVGFSTTYEQYF.

The chain combines TRBV27 with TRBJ2-7; perhaps TRBD1 as D (6 bases). V was shortened by 5 bases and J by 3 bases, with 14 bases between the two germline ends. CDR1 and CDR2 from the germline V gene are MNHEY and SMNVEV (reference sequence). This CDR3 contains 14 residues. CDR3 sequence: CASSPMTGHYEQYF. Here the CDR3 DNA reads TGTGCCAGCAGTCCTATGACAGGTCACTACGAGCAGTACTTC.

This clonotype was detected ten times or more. The V gene is TRBV7-8, the J gene TRBJ1-1; D may be TRBD1 (5 bases). CDR3 length: 17 amino acids. The V end was cut by 2 bases, the J end by 2 bases, with 18 bases between. In germline, CDR1 is SGHVS, CDR2 FQNEAQ. The CDR3 loop is CASSLSLSGRKNTEAFF. The CDR3 DNA is TGTGCCAGCAGCTTATCTTTATCGGGACGGAAAAACACTGAAGCTTTCTTT.

This clonotype has ten or more counts. The V gene is TRBV6-1, the J gene TRBJ1-5, with 9 bases fitting TRBD1. Germline trimming cut 1 base from V and 6 bases from J; bases unmatched to any gene: 7. This CDR3 is 16 amino acids long. Germline assignment: CDR1 MNHNS and CDR2 SASEGT. CDR3 residues: CASSEDDRGYLQPQHF. The CDR3, as DNA: TGTGCCAGCAGTGAAGATGACAGGGGGTATCTTCAGCCCCAGCATTTT.